Given below is one T cell receptor (beta chain) in context. The record originates from a study of spatial heterogeneity in lung cancer. Trimming removed 7 bases at V and 1 base at J, with 13 bases between. Germline V CDR1 and CDR2: MNHNS, SASEGT. The CDR3 has 14 residues. Each CDR3 protein is one row after TCRdb ran MiXCR on the 5' RACE reads. In the table there are 35,000 to 55,000 distinct CDR3 sequences, 12% of which are singletons. Time point meaning: blood at routine non-recurrence follow-up after resection. The study sequenced unsorted whole RNA from tumor, nontumor lung or frozen PBMC. The origin of this receptor is a male donor with early-stage non-small cell lung cancer. The chain employs TRBV6-1 and TRBJ1-1; maybe TRBD1 (5 bases). Material: PBMCs, obtained at follow-up. The DNA of the CDR3 is TGTGCCAGCAAAGTGGGACGGTGGAACACTGAAGCTTTCTTT. Translated: CASKVGRWNTEAFF.